The rows below give T cell receptor beta chains drawn from one sample of a study of radiation and T cells in renal cell carcinoma. Assay used: immunoSEQ multiplex PCR; TCRdb lists only in-frame clones, some missing. The repertoire holds approximately 120,000 clones, with approximately 80% as singletons. Material: blood, obtained from a patient whose treatment included radiotherapy and nephrectomy. These receptors all come from a woman aged 55-69 years with renal cell carcinoma. CDR3s include the opening cysteine and the closing phenylalanine or tryptophan. A D gene is named only where the DNA matches it firmly. The size field is filled for only some rows; it gives once, few, many or a size class.

J gene | D gene | clone size | V gene | CDR3 protein | CDR3 DNA
TRBJ1-3 | - | - | TRBV5-6 | CASSLAGRSPSGNTIYF | TGTGCCAGCAGTCTAGCGGGCCGCTCCCCCTCTGGAAACACCATATATTTT
TRBJ2-1 | - | - | TRBV9 | CASSVDYHNEQFF | TGTGCCAGCAGCGTAGACTACCACAATGAGCAGTTCTTC
TRBJ2-1 | TRBD1 | once | TRBV4-3 | CASSQDGDRAQFF | TGCGCCAGCAGCCAAGATGGGGACAGGGCACAGTTCTTC
TRBJ1-2 | TRBD1 | - | TRBV28 | CASRNWDREGYGYTF | TGTGCCAGCAGAAACTGGGACAGGGAAGGATATGGCTACACCTTC
TRBJ2-2 | TRBD2 | - | TRBV6-5 | CASSYMGLEAGELFF | TGTGCCAGCAGTTACATGGGACTAGAGGCCGGGGAGCTGTTTTTT
TRBJ1-2 | TRBD1 | - | TRBV5-8 | CASSPGTGFGYGYTF | TGTGCCAGCAGCCCCGGGACAGGGTTTGGCTATGGCTACACCTTC
TRBJ1-2 | - | - | TRBV7-9 | CASSSDSRAGYTF | TGTGCCAGCAGCTCCGACTCACGCGCGGGCTACACCTTC
TRBJ2-2 | - | - | TRBV9 | CASSVGVNTGELFF | TGTGCCAGCAGCGTAGGCGTGAACACCGGGGAGCTGTTTTTT
TRBJ1-2 | TRBD1 | - | TRBV4-2 | CASSQVTGGYYGYTF | TGTGCCAGCAGCCAAGTTACAGGGGGATACTATGGCTACACCTTC
TRBJ1-1 | - | - | TRBV5-1 | CASGRDGNTEAFF | TGCGCCAGCGGGAGGGACGGGAACACTGAAGCTTTCTTT
TRBJ1-6 | TRBD1 | few | TRBV30 | CAWSAGQDNSPLHF | TGTGCCTGGAGTGCCGGACAGGATAATTCACCCCTCCACTTT
TRBJ1-2 | TRBD1 | - | TRBV6-1 | CASSDRVLYTF | TGTGCCAGCAGCGACAGGGTACTCTACACCTTC
TRBJ1-2 | - | - | TRBV4-3 | CASSQDDSGNYGYTF | TGCGCCAGCAGCCAAGATGACAGCGGGAACTATGGCTACACCTTC
TRBJ1-1 | TRBD1 | - | TRBV19 | CASSIIRGPSVIAEAFF | TGTGCCAGTAGTATCATCAGGGGGCCATCGGTTATCGCTGAAGCTTTCTTT
TRBJ1-1 | - | - | TRBV2 | CASSGTVVNTEAFF | TGTGCCAGCAGTGGGACAGTAGTGAACACTGAAGCTTTCTTT
TRBJ1-1 | TRBD1 | few | TRBV29-1 | CSGKQGALNTEAFF | TGCAGCGGTAAACAGGGGGCGTTGAACACTGAAGCTTTCTTT
TRBJ2-1 | TRBD2 | - | TRBV9 | CASSPQPRAGGANEQFF | TGTGCCAGCAGCCCCCAGCCTCGAGCGGGAGGAGCGAATGAGCAGTTCTTC
TRBJ1-1 | - | few | TRBV27 | CASSLVENTEAFF | TGTGCCAGCAGTTTGGTGGAGAACACTGAAGCTTTCTTT
TRBJ1-5 | TRBD1 | - | TRBV19 | CASSATGSASQPQHF | TGTGCCAGTAGTGCGACAGGGTCGGCTAGTCAGCCCCAGCATTTT
TRBJ1-2 | - | - | TRBV2 | CASSVDHYPNYGYTF | TGTGCCAGCAGTGTAGACCACTATCCTAACTATGGCTACACCTTC
TRBJ1-2 | TRBD1 | few | TRBV7-9 | CASSFGTGDGYTF | TGTGCCAGCAGCTTCGGGACAGGGGATGGCTACACCTTC
TRBJ2-5 | TRBD1 | - | TRBV27 | CASSQSGTGYLIQETQYF | TGTGCCAGCAGCCAGTCCGGGACAGGGTACCTTATCCAAGAGACCCAGTACTTC
TRBJ1-4 | - | - | TRBV14 | CASSQAWERKLFF | TGTGCCAGCAGCCAAGCATGGGAACGGAAACTGTTTTTT